What follows are 9 T cell receptor beta chains derived from one specimen sequenced in a study of T-cell reconstitution after alpha-beta-depleted transplantation in children. Unique molecular identifiers featured in how the TCRbeta library was prepared. TCRdb analysed the PCR reads with MiXCR anew, one entry per CDR3 protein. Of fewer than 750,000 distinct CDR3 sequences in the sample, over 25% were seen once. This material consisted of PBMCs, taken before TCRalphabeta/CD19-depleted stem cell transplant. All receptors derive from a boy in the first two years of life with Wiskott-Aldrich syndrome, due to receive a stem cell transplant.

The chain uses TRBV3-1 and TRBJ2-7; possible D gene TRBD1, 5 bases. Trimming shortened V by 3 bases and J by 6 bases, and 9 bases separated the two germline ends. The germline CDR1 and CDR2 sequences are LGHDT and YNNKEL (reference sequence). CDR3 length equals 12 residues. This CDR3 reads CASSQETGEQYF. The DNA of the CDR3 is TGTGCCAGCAGCCAGGAAACAGGCGAGCAGTACTTC.

V and J are TRBV4-2 and TRBJ2-1; 10 positions agree with TRBD2. Unmatched junction bases numbered 6, after V lost 4 bases and J lost 0 bases. Germline loops: CDR1 LGHNA, CDR2 YNFKEQ. The CDR3 runs 17 residues. The CDR3 DNA is TGTGCCAGCAGCCGACGACTAGCGGGTCTCTCCTACAATGAGCAGTTCTTC. It translates to CASSRRLAGLSYNEQFF.

The chain couples TRBV20-1 to TRBJ2-2; D perhaps matches TRBD2 (5 bases). In germline, CDR1 is DFQATT, CDR2 SNEGSKA (reference sequence). The germline V and J ends were trimmed by 3 bases and 9 bases, with 11 bases remaining between them. The length of the CDR3 is 12 residues. The CDR3 reads CSASRGMRELFF. CDR3 in DNA: TGCAGTGCTAGCCGGGGAATGCGGGAGCTGTTTTTT.

The CDR3: CATSFRDSRYEQYF. The CDR3, as DNA: TGTGCCACCAGCTTTCGGGACAGCCGCTACGAGCAGTACTTC. V usage is TRBV15 and J usage is TRBJ2-7, with TRBD1 identical over 7 bases. The CDR3 contains 14 residues. After removal of 5 bases from V and 3 bases from J, the junction contained 7 bases not matched to a gene. CDR1 and CDR2 (germline): LNHNV, YYDKDF (reference sequence).

V gene TRBV5-1 combines with J gene TRBJ2-5; tentative D call: TRBD2 (5 bases). Germline values: CDR1 SGHRS, CDR2 YFSETQ. Trimming left V 5 bases short and J 2 bases short, with 13 bases between. The CDR3 extends over 14 amino acids. The CDR3 nucleotides read TGCGCCAGCAGTCGGTTGACGGGGCAAGAGACCCAGTACTTC. Translating gives CASSRLTGQETQYF. Full variable domain (rest looked up from reference TRBV5-1 and TRBJ2-5): KAGVTQTPRYLIKTRGQQVTLSCSPISGHRSVSWYQQTPGQGLQFLFEYFSETQRNKGNFPGRFSGRQFSNSRSEMNVSTLELGDSALYLCASSRLTGQETQYFGPGTRLLVL.

There are a few counts of this clonotype. This chain joins TRBV12-3 or TRBV12-4 and TRBJ1-3, with D possibly being TRBD1 (6 bases). V was shortened by 2 bases and J by 0 bases, with 14 bases between the two germline ends. This CDR3 spans 17 amino acids. This CDR3 is CASSLRPGQASGNTIYF. In nucleotides, the CDR3 is TGTGCCAGCAGTTTACGACCGGGACAAGCCTCTGGAAACACCATATATTTT.

The chain couples TRBV7-6 to TRBJ2-7, with 7 bases matching TRBD2. Trimming removed 2 bases from V and 5 bases from J; junction bases left unmatched: 9. The germline V gene has CDR1 SGHVS and CDR2 FNYEAQ. The CDR3 loop spans 15 amino acids. CDR3 DNA sequence: TGTGCCAGCAGCTTACAGGCGGGAGAAAAAGACGAGCAGTACTTC. Amino acid sequence: CASSLQAGEKDEQYF.

The genes are TRBV7-2 and TRBJ1-2; no definite D call. The CDR3 has 12 residues. Germline V gene lookup returns CDR1 SGHTA and CDR2 FQGNSA. V was trimmed by 1 base and J by 11 bases, leaving 11 bases between them. The CDR3 reads CASSLGVVSYTF. The CDR3, as DNA: TGTGCCAGCAGCTTAGGGGTAGTGTCGTACACCTTC.

This clonotype was detected only a few times. This chain links TRBV7-8 with TRBJ1-6, with D perhaps TRBD1 (5 bases). V was shortened by 0 bases and J by 11 bases, with 14 bases between the two germline ends. The CDR3 spans 15 residues. Germline V gives CDR1 SGHVS, CDR2 FQNEAQ. In DNA form, the CDR3 reads TGTGCCAGCAGCTTAGCGCAGGGAGGCCTACCACCCCTCCACTTT. Protein sequence: CASSLAQGGLPPLHF.